The 10 T cell receptor beta chains in this list originate from one sample, sequenced in a study of blood T cell repertoires in COVID-19. Repertoires were generated with immunoSEQ multiplex PCR, while TCRdb's copy carries only in-frame clones and drops some. The top ten clones hold approximately 5.1% of a sample with more than 95,000 clones, approximately 91% of them seen once. The specimen was peripheral blood. These receptors were collected from a human donor in a cohort sampled during active COVID-19.

V is TRBV10-3 and J is TRBJ2-7, with D hard to call. Trimming stripped 7 bases from V and 1 base from J, with 11 bases between. Germline CDR1 reads ENHRY; CDR2 reads SYGVKD. The CDR3 consists of 13 residues. Written as DNA, the CDR3 is TGTGCCATCACCCCCGACATATCCTACGAGCAGTACTTC. Translating it yields CAITPDISYEQYF.

The CDR3 here is CAISDGYNEQFF. As DNA, the CDR3 is TGTGCCATCAGTGACGGCTACAATGAGCAGTTCTTC. The rearrangement joins TRBV10-3 to TRBJ2-1; unclear D gene. CDR3 length equals 12 residues. With 3 bases removed from V and 3 bases from J, the gap between germline ends came to 3 bases. Germline CDR1 and CDR2: ENHRY and SYGVKD.

V gene TRBV10-3 combines with J gene TRBJ2-7; the match to TRBD1 covers 7 bases. Germline CDR1 and CDR2: ENHRY and SYGVKD. V trimming: 9 bases; J trimming: 2 bases; junction bases outside the gene matches: 10. CDR3 length: 14 amino acids. CDR3 protein: CAISTGTDTYEQYF. CDR3 nucleotide sequence: TGTGCCATATCCACCGGGACAGATACCTACGAGCAGTACTTC.

The rearrangement uses TRBV3-1 (or the pseudogene TRBV3-2) and TRBJ2-3, with 8 bases fitting TRBD2. The CDR3 length is 17 residues. Germline CDR1 is LGHDT and CDR2 is YNNKEL (reference sequence). The V gene end was trimmed by 0 bases and the J gene end by 2 bases; junction bases not matched to a gene: 7. The CDR3 nucleotides are TGTGCCAGCAGCCAAGATCTTACAGCGGGAGCCACAGATACGCAGTATTTT. Protein: CASSQDLTAGATDTQYF.

This clone was seen just once. The rearrangement joins TRBV6-5 to TRBJ1-1; TRBD1 might be the D (5 bases). This CDR3 region has 14 residues. Germline V gene lookup returns CDR1 MNHEY and CDR2 SVGAGI. V was cut by 2 bases and J by 3 bases, with 10 bases left in between. The CDR3 loop is CASSYGGGYTEAFF. Written as DNA, the CDR3 is TGTGCCAGCAGTTACGGGGGGGGTTACACTGAAGCTTTCTTT.

The chain uses TRBV29-1 and TRBJ2-5, with D perhaps TRBD1 (5 bases). The length of the CDR3 is 12 residues. The V and J ends lost 3 bases and 0 bases respectively, with 5 bases between them. Germline V gives CDR1 SQVTM, CDR2 ANQGSEA. The CDR3 here is CSVDRDQETQYF. The CDR3 coding sequence is TGCAGCGTTGACAGGGACCAAGAGACCCAGTACTTC.

The rearrangement uses TRBV11-2 and TRBJ1-2; 7 bases agree with TRBD1. CDR1 SGHAT and CDR2 FQNNGV come from the germline V gene. The V gene end was trimmed by 3 bases and the J gene end by 3 bases; junction bases not matched to a gene: 7. This CDR3 comprises 15 residues. The CDR3 DNA sequence: TGTGCCAGCAGCTTCGACAGGGTGCCCCACTATGGCTACACCTTC. Its protein is CASSFDRVPHYGYTF.

V and J are TRBV19 and TRBJ2-7; D perhaps matches TRBD1 (5 bases). CDR3 size: 13 residues. V lost 8 bases, J lost 3 bases, and 14 bases lay in between. Looked up from germline, CDR1 is LNHDA and CDR2 is SQIVND (reference sequence). CDR3 nucleotides: TGTGCCAGTCAAAAGTCAGGGAACTACGAGCAGTACTTC. It translates to CASQKSGNYEQYF.

The count of this clone is one. The chain recombines TRBV11-2 with TRBJ2-7; a weak D match, TRBD2 (6 bases). Germline CDR1 and CDR2: SGHAT and FQNNGV. Trimming shortened V by 0 bases and J by 4 bases, and 10 bases separated the two germline ends. This CDR3 comprises 14 residues. Written as DNA, the CDR3 is TGTGCCAGCAGCTTAGAGTATAGCGGATACGAGCAGTACTTC. It translates to CASSLEYSGYEQYF.

This chain uses TRBV7-6 with TRBJ2-3; no clear D gene. Germline loops: CDR1 SGHVS, CDR2 FNYEAQ. Between the trimmed V and J ends, which lost 5 bases and 4 bases, there was a span of 7 bases. The CDR3 covers 12 residues. The CDR3 protein is CASSLTPDTQYF. CDR3 sequence (DNA): TGTGCCAGCAGCCTAACCCCAGATACGCAGTATTTT. The full variable domain, its missing parts supplied by reference TRBV7-6 and TRBJ2-3, is GAGVSQSPRYKVTKRGQDVALRCDPISGHVSLYWYRQALGQGPEFLTYFNYEAQQDKSGLPNDRFSAERPEGSISTLTIQRTEQRDSAMYRCASSLTPDTQYFGPGTRLTVL.